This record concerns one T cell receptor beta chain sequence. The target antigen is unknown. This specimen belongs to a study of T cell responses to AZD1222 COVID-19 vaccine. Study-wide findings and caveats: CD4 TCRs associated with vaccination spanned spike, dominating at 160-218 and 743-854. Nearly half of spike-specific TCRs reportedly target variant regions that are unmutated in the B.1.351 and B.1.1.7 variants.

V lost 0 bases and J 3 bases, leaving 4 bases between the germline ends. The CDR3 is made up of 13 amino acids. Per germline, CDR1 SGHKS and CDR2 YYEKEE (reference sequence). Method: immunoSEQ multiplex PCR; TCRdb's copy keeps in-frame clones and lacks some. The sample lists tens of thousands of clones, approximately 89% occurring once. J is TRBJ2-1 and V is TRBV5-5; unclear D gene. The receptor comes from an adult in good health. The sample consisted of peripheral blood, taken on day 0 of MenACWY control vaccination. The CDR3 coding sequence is TGTGCCAGCAGCTTGGACCACTACAATGAGCAGTTCTTC. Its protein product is CASSLDHYNEQFF.